This TCR beta chain is drawn from a study of identical twins. This clonotype was observed a handful of times. Antigen specificity is unknown. Whole-study findings and limits: Out-of-frame alpha sequences that twins shared showed excess low generation probability.

Germline loops: CDR1 MNHEY, CDR2 SMNVEV (reference sequence). V dropped 5 bases and J dropped 3; count of bases not matched to a gene: 6. The CDR3 extends over 15 amino acids. Template switching added a universal primer site, and cDNA bore unique molecular identifiers. A single record per CDR3 protein comes from TCRdb applying MiXCR to the 5' RACE reads. Of some 660,000 distinct CDR3 sequences detected, 8% to 9% appear once; the ten largest clones hold 0.98%. Separately, the same data were catalogued under a study of yellow fever vaccine responses in identical twins.

Source material: PBMCs. The chain carries TRBV27 and TRBJ1-5; TRBD1 agrees at 8 bases. The TCR was taken from a woman between 18 and 29 years old in good health. The CDR3 reads CASSRWTGLNQPQHF. CDR3 sequence (DNA): TGTGCCAGCAGTCGCTGGACAGGGCTCAATCAGCCCCAGCATTTT.